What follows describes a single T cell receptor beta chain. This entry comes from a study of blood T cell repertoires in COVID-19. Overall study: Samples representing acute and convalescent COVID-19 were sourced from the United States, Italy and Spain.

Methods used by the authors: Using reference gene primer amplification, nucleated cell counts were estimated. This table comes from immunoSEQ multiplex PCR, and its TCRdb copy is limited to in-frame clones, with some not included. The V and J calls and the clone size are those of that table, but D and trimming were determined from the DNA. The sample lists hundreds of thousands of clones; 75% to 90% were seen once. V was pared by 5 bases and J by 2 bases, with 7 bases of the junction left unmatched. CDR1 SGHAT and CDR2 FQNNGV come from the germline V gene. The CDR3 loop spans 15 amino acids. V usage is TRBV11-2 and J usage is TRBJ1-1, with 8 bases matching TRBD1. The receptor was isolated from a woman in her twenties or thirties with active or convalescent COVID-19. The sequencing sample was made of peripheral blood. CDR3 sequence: CASSPRDRGNTEAFF. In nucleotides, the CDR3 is TGTGCCAGCAGCCCACGAGACAGGGGAAACACTGAAGCTTTCTTT.